This T cell receptor (beta chain) came from a study of neurological immune-mediated disorders. Study-wide findings and caveats: The highest TCR clonal expansion occurred in HTLV-1-associated myelopathy; multiple sclerosis fell below healthy controls. The authors found no clinical or MRI feature associated with the multiple sclerosis repertoire cluster.

Ten or more counts support this clonotype. Its antigen is unknown. As for the cDNA, it was generated by 5'RACE with 10-nucleotide random UMIs. TCRdb reprocessed the 5' RACE reads via MiXCR and lists one record per CDR3 protein. The sample has over 45,000 distinct CDR3 sequences, approximately 3% seen once. Germline V gene data show CDR1 as DFQATT and CDR2 as SNEGSKA (reference sequence). The CDR3 consists of 14 residues. V lost 0 bases to trimming and J lost 2 bases, with 11 bases between them. Source material: PBMCs. J is TRBJ2-7 and V is TRBV20-1; TRBD1 might be the D (5 bases). The sequence came from a woman between 45 and 60 years old with multiple sclerosis. This CDR3 is CSAREFLGAYEQYF. CDR3 nucleotides: TGCAGTGCTAGAGAGTTCTTAGGGGCCTACGAGCAGTACTTC.